Presented here are 20 T cell receptor beta chains from one specimen sequenced in a study of early T cells in non-severe SARS-CoV-2 infection. TCRdb independently ran MiXCR on the 5' RACE reads; one entry per CDR3 protein. The sample includes around 92,000 distinct CDR3 sequences, 11% of them seen just once. Sequencing used whole blood. These receptors all come from an adult who was a healthcare worker with PCR-confirmed SARS-CoV-2 infection or an uninfected control (not recorded which).

This chain links TRBV7-3 with TRBJ1-6; D unclear. V lost 0 bases and J 9 bases, leaving 6 bases between the germline ends. Germline lookup yields CDR1 SGHTA and CDR2 FQGTGA. This CDR3 spans 13 amino acids. In nucleotides, the CDR3 is TGTGCCAGCAGCTTAACCCAACCTTCACCCCTCCACTTT. This sequence encodes CASSLTQPSPLHF.

This chain joins TRBV20-1 and TRBJ2-7, with 7 bases aligning to TRBD2. The CDR3 is made up of 12 amino acids. The germline gives CDR1 DFQATT, CDR2 SNEGSKA (reference sequence). V dropped 5 bases and J dropped 3; count of bases not matched to a gene: 4. The chain's CDR3 is CSAGTMSYEQYF. CDR3 bases: TGCAGTGCTGGGACTATGAGCTACGAGCAGTACTTC.

The chain links TRBV6-5 to TRBJ1-2; 8 nucleotides agree with TRBD1. The CDR3 length is 15 residues. Germline V CDR1 and CDR2: MNHEY, SVGAGI. V shed 6 bases, J shed 3 bases, and the junction held 9 bases outside the gene matches. CDR3 loop: CASRGKDRVHYGYTF. For the CDR3, the DNA is TGTGCCAGCAGGGGAAAGGACAGGGTGCACTATGGCTACACCTTC.

The chain combines TRBV27 with TRBJ1-2, with 7 bases fitting TRBD1. J was trimmed by 2 bases and V by 9 bases; bases with no gene match: 9. Germline V gene sequence: CDR1 MNHEY, CDR2 SMNVEV (reference sequence). This CDR3 comprises 14 residues. The CDR3 spells CASKIPGQNYGYTF. The CDR3 DNA follows: TGTGCCAGTAAGATCCCGGGACAGAACTATGGCTACACCTTC.

The chain combines TRBV20-1 with TRBJ2-3, with 9 bases aligning to TRBD2. This CDR3 region has 15 residues. The V gene end was trimmed by 0 bases and the J gene end by 6 bases; junction bases not matched to a gene: 7. In germline, CDR1 is DFQATT, CDR2 SNEGSKA (reference sequence). The CDR3 protein is CSARDSGRSIDTQYF. DNA for the CDR3: TGCAGTGCTAGAGACAGCGGGAGGTCCATTGATACGCAGTATTTT.

The genes are TRBV7-2 and TRBJ2-7, with TRBD2 identical over 13 bases. CDR1 SGHTA and CDR2 FQGNSA come from the germline V gene. After removal of 5 bases from V and 7 bases from J, the junction contained 5 bases not matched to a gene. The CDR3 loop spans 14 amino acids. CDR3 sequence (DNA): TGTGCCAGCAGCCCCCAGGGACTAGCGGGGGAGCAGTACTTC. Protein sequence: CASSPQGLAGEQYF.

A few counts support this clonotype. The chain carries TRBV20-1 and TRBJ1-2; D may be TRBD1 (5 bases). Germline values: CDR1 DFQATT, CDR2 SNEGSKA (reference sequence). The V end lost 1 base, the J end lost 2 bases, and 11 bases lay between the germline ends. The CDR3 extends over 14 amino acids. The CDR3 nucleotides read TGCAGTGCTAGAGGAGACAGCTTAAACTATGGCTACACCTTC. This codes for CSARGDSLNYGYTF.

At least ten counts were recorded for this clonotype. The DNA for the CDR3 is TGTGCCAGCAGTGAAGATCTCGCCTTAAGATCCAGACCCATTTTCGAGCAGTACTTC. This codes for CASSEDLALRSRPIFEQYF. The gene calls are TRBV2 and TRBJ2-7; the D is unclear. The germline CDR1 and CDR2 sequences are SNHLY and FYNNEI. The V and J ends lost 1 base and 6 bases respectively, with 28 bases between them. The CDR3 contains 19 residues. The variable domain in full, with the rest retrieved from reference TRBV2 and TRBJ2-7, is EPEVTQTPSHQVTQMGQEVILRCVPISNHLYFYWYRQILGQKVEFLVSFYNNEISEKSEIFDDQFSVERPDGSNFTLKIRSTKLEDSAMYFCASSEDLALRSRPIFEQYFGPGTRLTVT.

This clonotype was seen at least ten times. The chain employs TRBV7-2 and TRBJ1-2, with D unresolved. Germline CDR1 SGHTA, CDR2 FQGNSA. V gave up 1 base and J gave up 10 bases, with 7 bases separating them. The CDR3 spans 11 residues. The CDR3, as DNA: TGTGCCAGCAGCTTAGGCCGGTACTACACCTTC. Translation: CASSLGRYYTF.

This clonotype has a handful of counts. V gene TRBV29-1 combines with J gene TRBJ2-7; 10 bases map to TRBD1. The CDR3 is 14 amino acids. V trimming: 6 bases; J trimming: 3 bases; junction bases outside the gene matches: 8. CDR1 and CDR2 (germline): SQVTM, ANQGSEA. In DNA form, the CDR3 reads TGCAGCGTGGGCCCGGGACAGGGGCGCTACGAGCAGTACTTC. This sequence encodes CSVGPGQGRYEQYF.

This clonotype was picked up many times. The J gene is TRBJ2-5, the V gene TRBV2; TRBD1 might be the D (6 bases). CDR3 length: 13 residues. Trimming stripped 5 bases from V and 9 bases from J, with 16 bases between. Germline assignment: CDR1 SNHLY and CDR2 FYNNEI. CDR3 DNA: TGTGCCAGCAGTCCCCAGGGGATAAGGGCCCAGTACTTC. It encodes CASSPQGIRAQYF.

V gene TRBV20-1 combines with J gene TRBJ2-1; 8 bases map to TRBD2. V dropped 4 bases and J dropped 5; count of bases not matched to a gene: 4. This CDR3 is 13 amino acids long. Germline CDR1 and CDR2: DFQATT and SNEGSKA (reference sequence). In DNA form, the CDR3 reads TGCAGTGCTAAGCGGGGGCTCGACAATGAGCAGTTCTTC. Residues: CSAKRGLDNEQFF.

The chain is built from TRBV7-2 and TRBJ1-5; D ambiguous. CDR1 SGHTA and CDR2 FQGNSA come from the germline V gene. CDR3 length: 14 amino acids. Trimming removed 1 base at V and 2 bases at J, with 6 bases between. The CDR3 nucleotides read TGTGCCAGCAGCTTAGGCGGGGGCAATCAGCCCCAGCATTTT. This sequence encodes CASSLGGGNQPQHF.

This chain connects TRBV10-3 to TRBJ2-2; 8 positions match TRBD1. This CDR3 comprises 15 residues. Germline loops: CDR1 ENHRY, CDR2 SYGVKD. V lost 4 bases, J lost 0 bases, and 1 base stayed unmatched. CDR3 sequence reads: CAISGTGSNTGELFF. The CDR3 coding sequence is TGTGCCATCAGTGGGACAGGGTCGAACACCGGGGAGCTGTTTTTT.

This clonotype was seen at least ten times. The chain recombines TRBV29-1 with TRBJ1-1; D not resolved. Deletions cut 2 bases from V and 1 base from J, with 5 bases between. The CDR3 spans 12 residues. Germline V gene lookup returns CDR1 SQVTM and CDR2 ANQGSEA. CDR3 in amino acids: CSVERENTEAFF. CDR3 sequence (DNA): TGCAGCGTTGAAAGGGAGAACACTGAAGCTTTCTTT.

In this sample, this clonotype turned up a few times. V usage is TRBV3-1 and J usage is TRBJ2-1; D is perhaps TRBD2 (6 bases). Germline V gene sequence: CDR1 LGHDT, CDR2 YNNKEL (reference sequence). The germline V and J ends were trimmed by 0 bases and 7 bases, with 16 bases remaining between them. The CDR3 is 16 amino acids. CDR3 amino acids: CASSQESVAGTNEQFF. CDR3 sequence (DNA): TGTGCCAGCAGCCAAGAATCCGTGGCAGGGACTAATGAGCAGTTCTTC.

The V gene is TRBV18, the J gene TRBJ1-1, with a weak D call TRBD1 (5 bases). This CDR3 contains 13 residues. V lost 3 bases and J 4 bases, leaving 9 bases between the germline ends. From germline, CDR1 is KGHSH and CDR2 LQKENI. The CDR3 here is CASSPVGGTEAFF. DNA for the CDR3: TGTGCCAGCTCACCCGTGGGGGGCACTGAAGCTTTCTTT. The full variable domain, with the rest looked up from reference TRBV18 and TRBJ1-1, is NAGVMQNPRHLVRRRGQEARLRCSPMKGHSHVYWYRQLPEEGLKFMVYLQKENIIDESGMPKERFSAEFPKEGPSILRIQQVVRGDSAAYFCASSPVGGTEAFFGQGTRLTVV.

This clonotype was found many times. The V gene is TRBV29-1, the J gene TRBJ2-1, with D hard to call. The CDR3 is 13 residues long. The germline V gene has CDR1 SQVTM and CDR2 ANQGSEA. Trimming pared 6 bases from V and 7 bases from J, leaving 16 bases between. The CDR3 loop reads CSVPLGSQNEQFF. DNA of the CDR3: TGCAGCGTACCTCTCGGCAGCCAAAATGAGCAGTTCTTC.

V and J are TRBV20-1 and TRBJ2-7; TRBD2 agrees at 14 bases. Germline V gene data show CDR1 as DFQATT and CDR2 as SNEGSKA (reference sequence). The ends lost 2 bases at V and 5 bases at J; junction bases unmatched: 5. The CDR3 spans 15 residues. The CDR3 region has the DNA TGCAGTGCTAGAAGGGGACTAGCGGGAGCCCACGAGCAGTACTTC. It specifies CSARRGLAGAHEQYF.

There are a few counts of this clonotype. The V call is TRBV2, the J call TRBJ2-2; tentatively, D is TRBD1 (6 bases). The CDR3 is made up of 15 amino acids. CDR1 is SNHLY and CDR2 is FYNNEI in the germline V gene. The germline V and J ends were trimmed by 5 bases and 2 bases, with 12 bases remaining between them. For the CDR3, the DNA is TGTGCCAGCAGTACCCAGGGGATTAACACCGGGGAGCTGTTTTTT. Translated, it gives CASSTQGINTGELFF.